The 6 T cell receptor beta chains below were found in one sample sequenced in a study of beta chain features in type 1 diabetes. General study findings and limits: All four CD4+ subsets of Type 1 diabetes patients contained TCRB CDR3s that were moderately but significantly shorter.

As every portion of the isolated RNA was reverse transcribed, the sequencing read expressed TCRB transcripts. Assay used: immunoSEQ multiplex PCR; TCRdb lists only in-frame clones, some missing. The sample records 150,000 to 200,000 clones, approximately 62% being singletons. The antigens of these receptors remain unknown. The sequenced sample consisted of naive CD4+ T cells from blood. The receptors originated from a man aged 25 to 40 with type 1 diabetes.

The J gene is TRBJ2-1, the V gene TRBV7-9, with TRBD2 matching 8 bases. The CDR3 length is 15 residues. The germline CDR1 and CDR2 sequences are SEHNR and FQNEAQ (reference sequence). Trimming removed 1 base from V and 7 bases from J; junction bases left unmatched: 6. CDR3 bases: TGTGCCAGCAGCTTAGGATCTAGCGGGCAAAATGAGCAGTTCTTC. Its translation: CASSLGSSGQNEQFF.

This clone was seen a handful of times. The CDR3 DNA reads TGCAGCGTTGAGTCAGGGGCAAGAGCCAATGAGCAGTTCTTC. Residues: CSVESGARANEQFF. The chain couples TRBV29-1 to TRBJ2-1, with D maybe TRBD1 (6 bases). From germline, CDR1 is SQVTM and CDR2 ANQGSEA. Trimming cost V 3 bases and J 6 bases, with 15 bases left between them. CDR3 length: 14 residues.

This sequence joins TRBV29-1 and TRBJ1-5, with no clear D. CDR3 length: 14 amino acids. Trimming removed 6 bases from V and 0 bases from J, with 12 bases in between. Germline CDR1 SQVTM, CDR2 ANQGSEA. The CDR3 DNA reads TGCAGCGTGACGACACCCGATAGCAATCAGCCCCAGCATTTT. This sequence encodes CSVTTPDSNQPQHF.

V is TRBV29-1 and J is TRBJ1-1; TRBD1 is a possible D gene (6 bases). The CDR3 is made up of 13 amino acids. Germline values: CDR1 SQVTM, CDR2 ANQGSEA. V was trimmed by 4 bases and J by 4 bases, leaving 13 bases between them. This CDR3 is CSVGRGGFTEAFF. The CDR3 nucleotides read TGCAGCGTTGGCAGGGGCGGGTTCACTGAAGCTTTCTTT.

The chain uses TRBV29-1 and TRBJ2-7; 7 bases are a match to TRBD2. CDR1 is SQVTM and CDR2 is ANQGSEA in the germline V gene. This CDR3 spans 12 amino acids. V lost 4 bases, J lost 5 bases, and 5 bases stayed unmatched. The CDR3 nucleotides are TGCAGCGTTGCGGGGGGAGCCCACGAGCAGTACTTC. It yields the protein CSVAGGAHEQYF.

CDR3 in amino acids: CAWSISGTDPWGYTF. In DNA, the CDR3 is TGTGCCTGGAGTATCTCTGGGACGGACCCTTGGGGGTACACCTTC. The V and J genes are TRBV30 and TRBJ1-2, with D possibly being TRBD1 (5 bases). CDR3 size: 15 residues. Looked up from germline, CDR1 is GTSNPN and CDR2 is SVGIG (reference sequence). V was clipped by 2 bases and J by 11 bases, with 24 bases between them. The full variable domain, rest sourced from reference TRBV30 and TRBJ1-2, is SQTIHQWPATLVQPVGSPLSLECTVEGTSNPNLYWYRQAAGRGLQLLFYSVGIGQISSEVPQNLSASRPQDRQFILSSKKLLLSDSGFYLCAWSISGTDPWGYTFGSGTRLTVV.